Presented here are 13 T cell receptor beta chains from one specimen sequenced in a study of T-cell reconstitution after alpha-beta-depleted transplantation in children. Unique molecular identifiers featured in how the TCRbeta library was prepared. TCRdb passed the PCR reads through MiXCR, listing each CDR3 protein once. The sample holds approximately 240,000 distinct CDR3 sequences; under 13% are singletons and the top ten take 28%. Here the sequenced sample was PBMCs, taken before TCRalphabeta/CD19-depleted stem cell transplant. The receptors were sampled from a child younger than two with acute myeloid leukemia, due to receive a stem cell transplant.

The sample holds many counts of this clonotype. J is TRBJ1-2 and V is TRBV9; weak D call: TRBD1 (6 bases). The CDR3 is made up of 13 amino acids. In germline, CDR1 is SGDLS, CDR2 YYNGEE. The V end lost 0 bases, the J end lost 7 bases, and 10 bases lay between the germline ends. CDR3 nucleotide sequence: TGTGCCAGCAGCGTAGCAGGGGCAGGTGGCTACACCTTC. It encodes CASSVAGAGGYTF.

This clonotype was seen at least ten times. This chain uses TRBV28 with TRBJ2-2; TRBD2 matches 9 bases. Trimming at V came to 5 bases and at J to 2 bases, leaving 12 bases not matched to a gene. The CDR3 runs 18 residues. The germline V gene has CDR1 MDHEN and CDR2 SYDVKM. CDR3 sequence (DNA): TGTGCCAGCAGTCCTCGGGTGGCGGGAGGGCCTAACACCGGGGAGCTGTTTTTT. It codes for CASSPRVAGGPNTGELFF.

This clonotype was counted ten times or more. The chain couples TRBV5-1 to TRBJ2-5; weak D call: TRBD1 (6 bases). V was trimmed by 4 bases and J by 5 bases, leaving 15 bases between them. This CDR3 has 14 residues. CDR1 is SGHRS, CDR2 YFSETQ, per germline. The CDR3 loop reads CASSGSGGSETQYF. CDR3 coding DNA: TGCGCCAGCAGCGGATCTGGGGGCTCGGAGACCCAGTACTTC. The full variable domain, completed using reference TRBV5-1 and TRBJ2-5, is KAGVTQTPRYLIKTRGQQVTLSCSPISGHRSVSWYQQTPGQGLQFLFEYFSETQRNKGNFPGRFSGRQFSNSRSEMNVSTLELGDSALYLCASSGSGGSETQYFGPGTRLLVL.

This clonotype was observed at least ten times. The rearrangement links TRBV7-9 to TRBJ2-3; D remains ambiguous. Between the trimmed V and J ends, which lost 5 bases and 2 bases, there was a span of 14 bases. Germline loops: CDR1 SEHNR, CDR2 FQNEAQ (reference sequence). The CDR3 runs to 15 residues. DNA for the CDR3: TGTGCCAGCAGCCCTTCGGCGGCAGCCACAGATACGCAGTATTTT. Its protein product is CASSPSAAATDTQYF.

On this clonotype itself: A much bigger clone sits one base away, suggesting this may be a read error. The chain carries TRBV14 and TRBJ2-1; TRBD2 is a possible D gene (6 bases). The CDR3 covers 18 residues. Per germline, CDR1 SGHDN and CDR2 FVKESK. The CDR3 is CASSRLPPGLPTYDEQFF. The CDR3 DNA reads TGTGCCAGCAGCCGACTACCTCCGGGACTCCCGACCTACGATGAGCAGTTCTTC.

This clonotype was seen a few times. This sequence joins TRBV9 and TRBJ2-1; 12 positions match TRBD2. J lost 10 bases, V lost 3 bases, and 8 bases had no gene match. The length of the CDR3 is 15 residues. Germline lookup yields CDR1 SGDLS and CDR2 YYNGEE. CDR3 nucleotide sequence: TGTGCCAGCAGCGATAAGACTAGCGGGAGTTTAGAGCAGTTCTTC. Protein product: CASSDKTSGSLEQFF.

This clonotype turned up a few times. The CDR3 DNA is TGTGCCACCAGTGCTGCTACCGGGACACCTAACACAGATACGCAGTATTTT. Translating gives CATSAATGTPNTDTQYF. V is TRBV24-1 and J is TRBJ2-3; a weak D match, TRBD1 (6 bases). CDR3 length equals 17 residues. Germline V CDR1 and CDR2: KGHDR, SFDVKD. The ends were cut back, 5 bases at V and 2 bases at J, with 19 bases in the middle.

Many counts were recorded for this clonotype. The chain links TRBV24-1 to TRBJ2-3; 9 nucleotides match TRBD2. Losses at the gene ends were 4 bases for V and 0 bases for J; bases not matched to a gene: 4. This CDR3 comprises 16 residues. Germline lookup yields CDR1 KGHDR and CDR2 SFDVKD. In DNA, the CDR3 is TGTGCCACCAGTGAGCCCCTAGCGGGAAGCACAGATACGCAGTATTTT. Amino acid sequence: CATSEPLAGSTDTQYF.

The chain uses TRBV25-1 and TRBJ1-6; maybe TRBD1 (5 bases). Between the trimmed V and J ends, which lost 1 base and 13 bases, there was a span of 14 bases. Germline loops: CDR1 MGHDK, CDR2 SYGVNS. The CDR3 contains 14 residues. CDR3 coding DNA: TGTGCCAGCAGTGAATCGGACACGGGATGGCCCCTCCACTTT. Translation gives CASSESDTGWPLHF.

This clonotype has a count of ten or more. This rearrangement joins TRBV20-1 to TRBJ2-2; the match to TRBD1 covers 7 bases. The V and J ends lost 5 bases and 5 bases, in that order; junction bases with no gene match: 8. The CDR3 runs to 14 residues. The V gene's germline CDR1 is DFQATT and CDR2 SNEGSKA (reference sequence). Written as DNA, the CDR3 is TGCAGTGCTCCGACAGGGTATGGAACCGGGGAGCTGTTTTTT. Amino acid sequence: CSAPTGYGTGELFF.

This clonotype was recorded a few times. The CDR3 DNA sequence: TGTGCCAGCTCACCAGAGCAGGGGGCAAACCAGCCCCAGCATTTT. This gives the protein CASSPEQGANQPQHF. This chain joins TRBV18 and TRBJ1-5, with 8 nucleotides matching TRBD1. V gave up 2 bases and J gave up 7 bases; unmatched junction bases: 7. This CDR3 has 15 residues. CDR1 and CDR2 from the germline V gene are KGHSH and LQKENI.

This clonotype was detected many times. This chain links TRBV12-3 or TRBV12-4 with TRBJ2-3; D might be TRBD2 (6 bases). This CDR3 has 16 residues. The ends were cut back, 5 bases at V and 3 bases at J, with 18 bases in the middle. CDR3 in DNA: TGTGCCAGCAGTGCAGCGGCGAGACTAGGGACAGATACGCAGTATTTT. This sequence encodes CASSAAARLGTDTQYF.

In its sample, this clonotype was seen many times. CDR3 sequence reads: CASSRLAGIQFF. The CDR3 coding sequence is TGTGCCAGCAGCCGATTAGCGGGAATTCAGTTCTTC. The V and J genes are TRBV3-1 and TRBJ2-1, with 8 bases fitting TRBD2. CDR1 is LGHDT and CDR2 is YNNKEL in the germline V gene (reference sequence). The CDR3 covers 12 residues. Trimming cost V 4 bases and J 13 bases; bases outside gene matches: 6.